One and the same sample provided the 31 T cell receptor beta chains below, sequenced in a study of T cell repertoires in cytomegalovirus infection. TCRdb reprocessed the reads with MiXCR, giving one entry per CDR3 protein. The sample comprises approximately 730,000 distinct CDR3 sequences, roughly 28% of which are singletons, and around 12% rests with the top ten. The antigens for these receptors are not known. Specimen: cultured CD8+ T cells from PBMCs, collected from culture after CMV antigen stimulation. The receptors were sampled from a human donor in good health (CMV status not recorded). Some clones in this sample may be carry-over from other donors' samples.

In its sample, this clonotype was seen a few times. This chain links TRBV7-8 with TRBJ2-7, with D possibly matching TRBD1 (5 bases). The CDR3 loop spans 14 amino acids. Germline CDR1 and CDR2: SGHVS and FQNEAQ. The V gene lost 5 bases and the J gene lost 1 base, with 12 bases spanning the gap. CDR3: CASSQIDSSYEQYV. The CDR3 DNA sequence: TGTGCCAGCAGCCAAATAGACAGTTCCTACGAGCAGTACGTC.

This clonotype was seen more than once but under ten times. J is TRBJ2-3 and V is TRBV6-2 or TRBV6-3; TRBD1 matches at 8 bases. Trimming removed 7 bases from V and 8 bases from J; junction bases left unmatched: 14. The CDR3 has 15 residues. Per the germline V gene, CDR1 is MNHEY and CDR2 is SVGEGT. This CDR3 is CASNKVDRDWVTQYF. DNA of the CDR3: TGTGCCAGCAATAAGGTGGACAGGGACTGGGTTACGCAGTATTTT.

In this sample, this clonotype turned up a few times. CDR3 protein: CATSDASTGNSYNEQFF. For the CDR3, the DNA is TGTGCCACCAGTGACGCCTCGACAGGGAACTCCTACAATGAGCAGTTCTTC. This chain links TRBV24-1 with TRBJ2-1; 7 nucleotides match TRBD1. CDR3 size: 17 residues. V trimming: 4 bases; J trimming: 0 bases; junction bases outside the gene matches: 8. Per germline, CDR1 KGHDR and CDR2 SFDVKD.

This clonotype was detected only a few times. The J gene is TRBJ2-7, the V gene TRBV12-3 or TRBV12-4; D is unresolved. The CDR3 spans 12 residues. V lost 6 bases and J lost 5, with 11 bases in between. CDR3: CASSLPRHEQYF. In DNA, the CDR3 is TGTGCCAGCAGCCTCCCCCGCCACGAGCAGTACTTC.

This clonotype was picked up a small number of times. This chain joins TRBV6-5 and TRBJ1-1; perhaps TRBD1 as D (6 bases). Germline V gene lookup returns CDR1 MNHEY and CDR2 SVGAGI. Between the trimmed V and J ends, which lost 6 bases and 4 bases, there was a span of 15 bases. The CDR3 spans 14 residues. CDR3 sequence (DNA): TGTGCCAGCAGGACAGGACAGCCGGTCACTGAAGCTTTCTTT. It encodes CASRTGQPVTEAFF.

The rearrangement uses TRBV9 and TRBJ1-2, with no clear D. From germline, CDR1 is SGDLS and CDR2 YYNGEE. The CDR3 extends over 15 amino acids. Trimming pared 3 bases from V and 4 bases from J, leaving 16 bases between. The CDR3 nucleotides are TGTGCCAGCAGCGGGGAAAAAGGACTTCGCTATGGCTACACCTTC. The encoded protein is CASSGEKGLRYGYTF.

This clonotype has just a few counts. The J gene is TRBJ2-3, the V gene TRBV27; D might be TRBD1 (5 bases). Germline V CDR1 and CDR2: MNHEY, SMNVEV (reference sequence). Trimming left V 3 bases short and J 11 bases short, with 15 bases between. There are 13 residues in the CDR3. The CDR3 DNA follows: TGTGCCAGCAGTTTGCACAGGTCATTCTTGCAGTATTTT. Residues: CASSLHRSFLQYF.

V usage is TRBV2 and J usage is TRBJ2-1; 11 bases match TRBD2. J lost 8 bases, V lost 8 bases, and 14 bases had no gene match. The CDR3 spans 16 residues. Germline CDR1 SNHLY, CDR2 FYNNEI. In nucleotides, the CDR3 is TGTGCCAGCGGTGTTGAAGAGGGACTAGCGGCCTATGAGCAGTTCTTC. Residues: CASGVEEGLAAYEQFF.

The V gene is TRBV7-3, the J gene TRBJ2-5; TRBD2 aligns across 8 bases. After removal of 4 bases from V and 4 bases from J, the junction contained 5 bases not matched to a gene. Germline CDR1 reads SGHTA; CDR2 reads FQGTGA. CDR3 length: 14 amino acids. The CDR3 DNA follows: TGTGCCAGCAGCTCCGGGGGGGGGGTAGAGACCCAGTACTTC. Translated: CASSSGGGVETQYF.

V gene TRBV7-8 combines with J gene TRBJ2-1; either TRBD1 or TRBD2 may supply D (5 bases each). Germline CDR1 reads SGHVS; CDR2 reads FQNEAQ. CDR3 size: 16 residues. The ends were cut back, 4 bases at V and 8 bases at J, with 21 bases in the middle. CDR3 in DNA: TGTGCCAGCAGCTGGGGGAAGAGGGCAGGGACCGATGAGCAGTTCTTC. Translation: CASSWGKRAGTDEQFF.

This clonotype appeared many times. The chain has TRBV7-2 and TRBJ2-6; TRBD1 is a possible D gene (5 bases). In germline, CDR1 is SGHTA, CDR2 FQGNSA. The CDR3 is made up of 14 amino acids. Trimming shortened V by 4 bases and J by 4 bases, and 8 bases separated the two germline ends. This CDR3 is CASSWTPGANVLTF. Here the CDR3 DNA reads TGTGCCAGCAGCTGGACACCAGGGGCCAACGTCCTGACTTTC. Together with reference TRBV7-2 and TRBJ2-6, the CDR3 gives the full variable domain: GAGVSQSPSNKVTEKGKDVELRCDPISGHTALYWYRQSLGQGLEFLIYFQGNSAPDKSGLPSDRFSAERTGGSVSTLTIQRTQQEDSAVYLCASSWTPGANVLTFGAGSRLTVL.

The rearrangement joins TRBV5-1 to TRBJ2-7; D not resolved. This CDR3 has 14 amino acids. The germline V gene has CDR1 SGHRS and CDR2 YFSETQ. V lost 4 bases to trimming and J lost 4 bases, with 15 bases between them. The chain's CDR3 is CASSTSLDNYEQYF. In nucleotides, the CDR3 is TGCGCCAGCAGCACTTCCCTCGACAATTACGAGCAGTACTTC.

The sample holds many counts of this clonotype. This chain connects TRBV7-6 to TRBJ2-3; 7 positions match TRBD1. Per germline, CDR1 SGHVS and CDR2 FNYEAQ. The CDR3 is 16 residues long. The V gene end was trimmed by 3 bases and the J gene end by 6 bases; junction bases not matched to a gene: 12. DNA for the CDR3: TGTGCCAGCAGCTTTTTAGAAGGGGGCGCTAAGGATACGCAGTATTTT. Translating it yields CASSFLEGGAKDTQYF. Full variable domain (missing parts from reference TRBV7-6 and TRBJ2-3): GAGVSQSPRYKVTKRGQDVALRCDPISGHVSLYWYRQALGQGPEFLTYFNYEAQQDKSGLPNDRFSAERPEGSISTLTIQRTEQRDSAMYRCASSFLEGGAKDTQYFGPGTRLTVL.

This clonotype was counted between two and nine times. The rearrangement joins TRBV6-1 to TRBJ2-1, with D possibly being TRBD1 or TRBD2 (6 bases each). The V gene's germline CDR1 is MNHNS and CDR2 SASEGT. V was shortened by 5 bases and J by 4 bases, with 15 bases between the two germline ends. The length of the CDR3 is 15 residues. CDR3 nucleotides: TGTGCCAGCAGTTCCCGGTCGGGGGCATACAATGAGCAGTTCTTC. It specifies CASSSRSGAYNEQFF.

V gene TRBV28 combines with J gene TRBJ2-3; 7 positions agree with TRBD2. The CDR3 is made up of 16 amino acids. CDR1 and CDR2 from the germline V gene are MDHEN and SYDVKM. The V segment lost 5 bases and the J segment 4 bases; nucleotides outside the gene matches: 12. CDR3 region: CASSPTRDYLADTQYF. Written as DNA, the CDR3 is TGTGCCAGCAGTCCTACCCGGGACTACCTCGCAGATACGCAGTATTTT.

This clonotype was observed many times. The rearrangement links TRBV7-8 to TRBJ1-5, with D hard to call. V shed 1 base and J shed 0 bases, with 10 bases lying between them. Germline CDR1 reads SGHVS; CDR2 reads FQNEAQ. The CDR3 contains 16 residues. CDR3 loop: CASSLEGPYSNQPQHF. The CDR3 DNA reads as TGTGCCAGCAGCTTAGAAGGTCCTTATAGCAATCAGCCCCAGCATTTT.

This clonotype occurred many times. For the CDR3, the DNA is TGCGCCAGCAGCCAAGACACGGGGGCTAACTATGGCTACACCTTC. As protein: CASSQDTGANYGYTF. The chain employs TRBV4-3 and TRBJ1-2; tentative D call: TRBD1 (5 bases). V shed 0 bases and J shed 0 bases, with 8 bases lying between them. This CDR3 region has 15 residues. Germline V CDR1 and CDR2: LGHNA, YSLEER.

The V and J genes are TRBV11-3 and TRBJ2-2; the match to TRBD1 covers 8 bases. The CDR3 totals 13 residues. The ends lost 9 bases at V and 7 bases at J; junction bases unmatched: 7. In germline, CDR1 is SGHNT, CDR2 YENEEA. The DNA for the CDR3 is TGTGCCAGTAAGGACAGGGCCTACGGGGAGCTGTTTTTT. Protein: CASKDRAYGELFF.

This clonotype has a handful of counts. This rearrangement joins TRBV11-1 to TRBJ2-1; D is possibly TRBD2 (6 bases). Per the germline V gene, CDR1 is SGHAT and CDR2 is FQDESV (reference sequence). The CDR3 length is 17 residues. Deletions cut 2 bases from V and 12 bases from J, with 26 bases between. Written as DNA, the CDR3 is TGTGCCAGCAGCTTATCCCCGGGACTGGCCTTATTTCGTGGGCAGTTCTTC. It specifies CASSLSPGLALFRGQFF.

The rearrangement joins TRBV7-6 to TRBJ2-1; D is perhaps TRBD1 or TRBD2 (6 bases each). CDR3 length: 15 residues. V dropped 1 base and J dropped 3 bases, with 10 bases sitting between them. The germline gives CDR1 SGHVS, CDR2 FNYEAQ. In DNA, the CDR3 is TGTGCCAGCAGCTTAGTGGGGGGCATCTACAATGAGCAGTTCTTC. Encoded protein: CASSLVGGIYNEQFF.

The J gene is TRBJ1-1, the V gene TRBV2, with TRBD1 as a possible D gene (5 bases). The CDR3 is 10 amino acids. Per germline, CDR1 SNHLY and CDR2 FYNNEI. V lost 4 bases to trimming and J lost 12 bases, with 9 bases between them. CDR3 loop: CASSAGGPFF. CDR3 DNA: TGTGCCAGCAGTGCGGGGGGACCTTTCTTT.

The chain combines TRBV7-6 with TRBJ1-5; the match to TRBD1 covers 11 bases. Germline assignment: CDR1 SGHVS and CDR2 FNYEAQ. V gave up 3 bases and J gave up 2 bases; unmatched junction bases: 9. The CDR3 has 18 amino acids. CDR3 sequence: CASSFHPGQGGGNQPQHF. As DNA, the CDR3 is TGTGCCAGCAGCTTCCACCCGGGACAGGGGGGTGGCAATCAGCCCCAGCATTTT.

In the case of this clonotype: The junction and the germline gene differ at one end; a read error may be behind it. V usage is TRBV7-2 and J usage is TRBJ2-5, with 7 bases aligning to TRBD1. This CDR3 is 15 amino acids long. Germline V gives CDR1 SGHTA, CDR2 FQGNSA. CDR3 residues: CASSVSRDRRETRYF. The CDR3 DNA sequence: TGTGCCAGCAGCGTCAGCCGGGACAGACGAGAGACCCGGTACTTC. The full variable domain, with the rest looked up from reference TRBV7-2 and TRBJ2-5, is GAGVSQSPSNKVTEKGKDVELRCDPISGHTALYWYRQSLGQGLEFLIYFQGNSAPDKSGLPSDRFSAERTGGSVSTLTIQRTQQEDSAVYLCASSVSRDRRETRYFGPGTRLLVL.

The chain employs TRBV7-9 and TRBJ2-1; a weak D match, TRBD2 (5 bases). V shed 4 bases and J shed 6 bases, with 10 bases lying between them. The CDR3 is made up of 13 amino acids. Germline V gene data show CDR1 as SEHNR and CDR2 as FQNEAQ (reference sequence). CDR3 residues: CASSYSGFNEQFF. The CDR3 DNA reads TGTGCCAGCAGCTATTCGGGGTTCAATGAGCAGTTCTTC. Together with reference TRBV7-9 and TRBJ2-1, the CDR3 gives the full variable domain: DTGVSQNPRHKITKRGQNVTFRCDPISEHNRLYWYRQTLGQGPEFLTYFQNEAQLEKSRLLSDRFSAERPKGSFSTLEIQRTEQGDSAMYLCASSYSGFNEQFFGPGTRLTVL.

The chain is built from TRBV7-6 and TRBJ1-6, with D maybe TRBD1 (5 bases). V lost 5 bases and J lost 10, with 12 bases in between. This CDR3 region has 13 residues. The germline V gene encodes CDR1 SGHVS and CDR2 FNYEAQ. CDR3: CASSTRVRSPLHF. In DNA form, the CDR3 reads TGTGCCAGCAGCACCAGGGTACGCTCACCCCTCCACTTT. Together with reference TRBV7-6 and TRBJ1-6, the CDR3 gives the full variable domain: GAGVSQSPRYKVTKRGQDVALRCDPISGHVSLYWYRQALGQGPEFLTYFNYEAQQDKSGLPNDRFSAERPEGSISTLTIQRTEQRDSAMYRCASSTRVRSPLHFGNGTRLTVT.

This clonotype came up a few times. This sequence joins TRBV19 and TRBJ1-5; 7 bases map to TRBD1. The CDR3 is made up of 15 amino acids. The trim removed 7 bases at V and 2 bases at J, leaving 8 bases unmatched. The V gene's germline CDR1 is LNHDA and CDR2 SQIVND (reference sequence). This chain's CDR3 is CASKRTGEGNQPQHF. The CDR3 DNA is TGTGCCAGTAAAAGGACAGGCGAGGGCAATCAGCCCCAGCATTTT.

On this clonotype itself: A clone one base away is much larger, so this may be a read error. The chain employs TRBV7-6 and TRBJ2-1; 10 nucleotides align to TRBD2. Germline V CDR1 and CDR2: SGHVS, FNYEAQ. The CDR3 extends over 16 amino acids. The CDR3 DNA reads as TGTGCCAGGAGCTTAGCGGAAACTAGCGGGGCCGATGAGCAGTTCTTC. Translating it yields CARSLAETSGADEQFF.

This sequence joins TRBV7-6 and TRBJ1-2; D is possibly TRBD1 (5 bases). The CDR3 covers 18 residues. Germline V gene data show CDR1 as SGHVS and CDR2 as FNYEAQ. Trimming took 4 bases from V and 1 from J, leaving 22 bases between them. CDR3 DNA sequence: TGTGCCAGCAGCTCCAAAGCGACAGTCGTTAAGTTTAACTATGGCTACACCTTC. Encoded protein: CASSSKATVVKFNYGYTF.

This clonotype was seen a handful of times. The chain employs TRBV6-1 and TRBJ2-7; a possible D gene is TRBD1 (5 bases). This CDR3 contains 12 residues. Germline V gene lookup returns CDR1 MNHNS and CDR2 SASEGT. The V gene lost 8 bases and the J gene lost 5 bases, with 13 bases spanning the gap. Here the CDR3 reads CASLDIRDEQYF. The DNA for the CDR3 is TGTGCCAGCCTGGACATTAGGGACGAGCAGTACTTC.

This clonotype has only a few counts. This chain uses TRBV7-2 with TRBJ1-2; D gene uncertain. This CDR3 spans 13 amino acids. Deletions cut 5 bases from V and 10 bases from J, with 17 bases between. Germline V lookup: CDR1 SGHTA, CDR2 FQGNSA. CDR3 region: CASSPTPRRYYTF. As DNA, the CDR3 is TGTGCCAGCAGCCCGACCCCCCGGAGGTACTACACCTTC.

V usage is TRBV27 and J usage is TRBJ1-2, with D possibly TRBD1 on 5 matching bases. The CDR3 contains 15 residues. Trimming took 7 bases from V and 5 from J, leaving 20 bases between them. The germline gives CDR1 MNHEY, CDR2 SMNVEV (reference sequence). This CDR3 is CASNPTGRSTYGYTF. The CDR3 nucleotides are TGTGCCAGCAATCCCACGGGACGGAGTACATATGGCTACACCTTC.